Below are 18 T cell receptor beta chains sequenced from a single sample in a study of naive and memory T cell subsets. General observations from the study: Possibly reflecting memory cells re-expressing CD45RA, a few larger clonotypes occurred in naive repertoires, especially CD8.

Two oligonucleotides, mixed equimolar, formed the beta constant-region primer covering TRBC1 and TRBC2. Ligated cDNA was amplified by four rounds of PCR with nested alpha and beta constant-region primers and SP2. Each CDR3 protein is one row after TCRdb ran MiXCR on the UMI-ligation and nested PCR reads. The data hold approximately 140,000 distinct CDR3 sequences, with 15% to 20% observed a single time. Their antigens are not known. The source material was naive CD8+ T cells from blood. Receptors were obtained from a human donor in good health.

This clonotype showed up just a few times. This chain connects TRBV28 to TRBJ2-1, with TRBD2 matching over 12 bases. Germline CDR1 is MDHEN and CDR2 is SYDVKM. The trim removed 4 bases at V and 8 bases at J, leaving 9 bases unmatched. This CDR3 comprises 16 residues. The CDR3 nucleotides read TGTGCCAGCAGTTGGCTGCCGGGACTAGCGGGTCATGAGCAGTTCTTC. It yields the protein CASSWLPGLAGHEQFF.

The V gene is TRBV27, the J gene TRBJ2-5, with 7 bases lining up with TRBD2. Germline V gene sequence: CDR1 MNHEY, CDR2 SMNVEV (reference sequence). After removal of 6 bases from V and 4 bases from J, the junction contained 11 bases not matched to a gene. The CDR3 spans 15 residues. The CDR3 region has the DNA TGTGCCAGCAGCCCCCCCTTGGGAGGGGCAGAGACCCAGTACTTC. This translates into CASSPPLGGAETQYF.

CDR3 amino acids: CASSSPWDTQYF. The CDR3 bases are TGTGCCAGCAGCTCCCCCTGGGATACGCAGTATTTT. The chain joins TRBV7-6 to TRBJ2-3; the D is unclear. This CDR3 comprises 12 residues. Per the germline V gene, CDR1 is SGHVS and CDR2 is FNYEAQ. V was trimmed by 4 bases and J by 6 bases, leaving 8 bases between them.

This clonotype was seen a handful of times. The rearrangement links TRBV6-5 to TRBJ2-7; no clear D. CDR3 length: 13 residues. V was trimmed by 0 bases and J by 5 bases, leaving 8 bases between them. The germline V gene encodes CDR1 MNHEY and CDR2 SVGAGI. The CDR3 spells CASSYSVQNEQYF. Here the CDR3 DNA reads TGTGCCAGCAGTTACTCGGTACAGAACGAGCAGTACTTC.

This clonotype showed up many times. V usage is TRBV10-3 and J usage is TRBJ2-7; unclear D gene. V gave up 2 bases and J gave up 5 bases, with 13 bases separating them. Germline V gene sequence: CDR1 ENHRY, CDR2 SYGVKD. This CDR3 has 14 amino acids. The CDR3 spells CAISEAGQTHEQYF. In nucleotides, the CDR3 is TGTGCCATCAGTGAGGCAGGCCAAACCCACGAGCAGTACTTC.

This clonotype was counted only a few times. In DNA, the CDR3 is TGTGCCAGCAGCTCCAGACTAGCGGGGAATCTACGGTTAGCCAAAAACATTCAGTACTTC. It is translated as CASSSRLAGNLRLAKNIQYF. J is TRBJ2-4 and V is TRBV11-2, with TRBD2 matching over 11 bases. Germline values: CDR1 SGHAT, CDR2 FQNNGV. The junction had 14 bases not matched to a gene; V was cut back by 4 bases and J by 0 bases. The CDR3 length is 20 residues.

This chain uses TRBV10-1 with TRBJ2-2; D tentatively fits TRBD1 or TRBD2 (8 bases each). V lost 9 bases, J lost 3 bases, and 32 bases lay in between. The CDR3 is 20 amino acids. CDR1 and CDR2 (germline): WNHNN, SYGVQD (reference sequence). The CDR3 loop is CAREDRGLYAGGSDTGELFF. CDR3 coding DNA: TGCGCCAGGGAAGACAGGGGACTATATGCGGGGGGCTCGGACACCGGGGAGCTGTTTTTT.

This clonotype has just a few counts. This chain uses TRBV2 with TRBJ2-7; weak D call: TRBD1 (7 bases). Germline V CDR1 and CDR2: SNHLY, FYNNEI. CDR3 length: 15 amino acids. The ends were cut back, 8 bases at V and 0 bases at J, with 17 bases in the middle. This chain's CDR3 is CASAIGGGLSYEQYF. In nucleotides, the CDR3 is TGTGCCAGCGCCATCGGAGGGGGCCTCTCCTACGAGCAGTACTTC.

This rearrangement joins TRBV20-1 to TRBJ1-1; D is ambiguous. This CDR3 comprises 13 residues. CDR1 is DFQATT and CDR2 is SNEGSKA in the germline V gene (reference sequence). Trimming took 6 bases from V and 3 from J, leaving 14 bases between them. Here the CDR3 DNA reads TGCAGTGCCCCTACGGGAGCCTACACTGAAGCTTTCTTT. Encoded protein: CSAPTGAYTEAFF.

This clonotype occurred a few times. CDR3 nucleotide sequence: TGTGCCAGCAGCTATGGGACAGGGGACTATGGCTACACCTTC. It codes for CASSYGTGDYGYTF. V is TRBV5-6 and J is TRBJ1-2, with TRBD1 matching over 10 bases. Germline V gene sequence: CDR1 SGHDT, CDR2 YYEEEE. The CDR3 is made up of 14 amino acids. Trimming removed 3 bases from V and 3 bases from J; junction bases left unmatched: 2.

The sample holds many counts of this clonotype. The V gene is TRBV29-1, the J gene TRBJ2-7, with D unclear. This CDR3 is built from 12 residues. V gave up 5 bases and J gave up 6 bases, with 14 bases separating them. Germline V lookup: CDR1 SQVTM, CDR2 ANQGSEA. The CDR3 DNA follows: TGCAGCGTTAGCTCAGGAGAGGTCGAGCAGTACTTC. Residues: CSVSSGEVEQYF.

This clonotype occurred a few times. This chain uses TRBV3-1 with TRBJ1-5; D gene ambiguous. V was trimmed by 0 bases and J by 5 bases, leaving 5 bases between them. From germline, CDR1 is LGHDT and CDR2 YNNKEL (reference sequence). The length of the CDR3 is 13 residues. The CDR3 region is CASSQDGDQPQHF. In DNA, the CDR3 is TGTGCCAGCAGCCAAGACGGGGATCAGCCCCAGCATTTT.

The V and J genes are TRBV28 and TRBJ2-3; tentatively, D is TRBD2 (5 bases). V shed 3 bases and J shed 4 bases, with 17 bases lying between them. The CDR3 sequence is 16 residues long. Germline CDR1 reads MDHEN; CDR2 reads SYDVKM. Here the CDR3 DNA reads TGTGCCAGCAGTTTTACACTAGACTCACTACCAGATACGCAGTATTTT. The encoded protein is CASSFTLDSLPDTQYF.

The chain employs TRBV12-3 or TRBV12-4 and TRBJ2-5; D ambiguous. V dropped 3 bases and J dropped 0 bases, with 14 bases sitting between them. This CDR3 is built from 16 residues. This chain's CDR3 is CASSLVGPSYQETQYF. DNA for the CDR3: TGTGCCAGCAGTTTGGTCGGGCCTTCGTACCAAGAGACCCAGTACTTC.

This sequence joins TRBV12-3 or TRBV12-4 and TRBJ1-3; D ambiguous. Trimming pared 1 base from V and 8 bases from J, leaving 6 bases between. The CDR3 extends over 12 amino acids. CDR3 sequence (DNA): TGTGCCAGCAGTTTAGGGTGGGACACCATATATTTT. Translated: CASSLGWDTIYF.

The genes are TRBV9 and TRBJ1-6, with a possible D match to TRBD1 (5 bases). The CDR3 contains 15 residues. Trimming cost V 3 bases and J 4 bases, with 11 bases left between them. Germline V gene data show CDR1 as SGDLS and CDR2 as YYNGEE. CDR3 residues: CASSAGTGYNSPLHF. The CDR3 DNA sequence: TGTGCCAGCAGCGCCGGGACGGGATATAATTCACCCCTCCACTTT.

This clonotype was seen a handful of times. The V and J genes are TRBV5-1 and TRBJ2-1, with D unclear. This CDR3 has 13 amino acids. CDR1 is SGHRS, CDR2 YFSETQ, per germline. V lost 1 base and J 5 bases, leaving 7 bases between the germline ends. The CDR3 nucleotides read TGCGCCAGCAGCTTGAACGAGAACAATGAGCAGTTCTTC. This gives the protein CASSLNENNEQFF.

This clonotype was found many times. The chain is built from TRBV28 and TRBJ2-3, with 12 bases fitting TRBD2. CDR3 length equals 15 residues. Germline values: CDR1 MDHEN, CDR2 SYDVKM. The junction had 4 bases not matched to a gene; V was cut back by 2 bases and J by 7 bases. The CDR3 loop reads CASSLGLAGGNTQYF. In DNA, the CDR3 is TGTGCCAGCAGTTTAGGGCTAGCGGGAGGGAATACGCAGTATTTT.